These 16 T cell receptor beta chains were all obtained from the same sample, sequenced in a study of OX40 agonist ivuxolimab in advanced cancers. Clones were sequenced by immunoSEQ multiplex PCR, and TCRdb holds only the in-frame ones, with some missing. The data show more than 13,000 clones, approximately 80% seen once. Sequenced here: CD4+ or CD8+ T cells sorted from blood, sampled in a trial of the OX40 agonist ivuxolimab. The receptors stem from an adult with an advanced solid tumor such as melanoma, head and neck, liver or kidney cancer.

This chain uses TRBV10-3 with TRBJ1-6, with TRBD1 identical over 9 bases. The CDR3 has 15 residues. V gave up 2 bases and J gave up 10 bases; unmatched junction bases: 6. Germline loops: CDR1 ENHRY, CDR2 SYGVKD. The DNA for the CDR3 is TGTGCCATCAGTGAGCCAGGGACAGGGAACTCACCCCTCCACTTT. Protein sequence: CAISEPGTGNSPLHF.

The V call is TRBV28, the J call TRBJ2-2; D unclear. The V and J ends lost 4 bases and 5 bases respectively, with 14 bases between them. The CDR3 sequence is 15 residues long. Germline V gene sequence: CDR1 MDHEN, CDR2 SYDVKM. The DNA for the CDR3 is TGTGCCAGCAGTTCCTTAGGATCTTCAACCGGGGAGCTGTTTTTT. Its protein is CASSSLGSSTGELFF.

J is TRBJ1-1 and V is TRBV27; possible D gene TRBD1, 6 bases. From germline, CDR1 is MNHEY and CDR2 SMNVEV (reference sequence). CDR3 size: 14 residues. V lost 3 bases and J 1 base, leaving 9 bases between the germline ends. This chain's CDR3 is CASSLGGQNTEAFF. In nucleotides, the CDR3 is TGTGCCAGCAGTTTGGGGGGACAGAACACTGAAGCTTTCTTT.

Here the CDR3 reads CASSLYASGTAYGYTF. CDR3 in DNA: TGTGCCAGTAGTCTTTACGCCTCCGGGACTGCCTATGGCTACACCTTC. The chain links TRBV19 to TRBJ1-2; weak D call: TRBD1 (5 bases). The length of the CDR3 is 16 residues. The germline gives CDR1 LNHDA, CDR2 SQIVND (reference sequence). V lost 5 bases and J 4 bases, leaving 20 bases between the germline ends. The variable domain in full, completed from reference TRBV19 and TRBJ1-2, reads DGGITQSPKYLFRKEGQNVTLSCEQNLNHDAMYWYRQDPGQGLRLIYYSQIVNDFQKGDIAEGYSVSREKKESFPLTVTSAQKNPTAFYLCASSLYASGTAYGYTFGSGTRLTVV.

This clone showed up just once. V usage is TRBV4-3 and J usage is TRBJ2-3, with 8 bases that match TRBD2. V was pared by 0 bases and J by 11 bases, with 13 bases of the junction left unmatched. Germline V gene data show CDR1 as LGHNA and CDR2 as YSLEER. CDR3 size: 16 residues. Here the CDR3 reads CASSQEKSGGQGGQYF. The CDR3 DNA is TGCGCCAGCAGCCAAGAAAAGAGCGGGGGCCAGGGAGGGCAGTATTTT.

The table lists this clone with a few counts. The chain couples TRBV7-2 to TRBJ2-7, with a possible D match to TRBD1 (6 bases). Germline V gives CDR1 SGHTA, CDR2 FQGNSA. The V end lost 1 base, the J end lost 0 bases, and 10 bases lay between the germline ends. The CDR3 covers 15 residues. Written as DNA, the CDR3 is TGTGCCAGCAGCTTAGAGGGGGACAACTCCTACGAGCAGTACTTC. It codes for CASSLEGDNSYEQYF.

A few counts support this clone. The chain links TRBV9 to TRBJ1-3; possibly TRBD1 for D (5 bases). V lost 0 bases, J lost 7 bases, and 14 bases lay in between. This CDR3 has 15 amino acids. The germline CDR1 and CDR2 sequences are SGDLS and YYNGEE. Here the CDR3 reads CASSVGGTAVNTIYF. The CDR3 nucleotides are TGTGCCAGCAGCGTAGGAGGGACTGCGGTCAACACCATATATTTT.

This chain uses TRBV19 with TRBJ2-7; 7 bases agree with TRBD1. The CDR3 covers 15 residues. V trimming: 5 bases; J trimming: 2 bases; junction bases outside the gene matches: 9. Germline assignment: CDR1 LNHDA and CDR2 SQIVND (reference sequence). CDR3 nucleotide sequence: TGTGCCAGTAGTCATGGGACAGCCGGAACCTACGAGCAGTACTTC. This codes for CASSHGTAGTYEQYF.

The V call is TRBV21-1, the J call TRBJ2-3; the D segment call TRBD2 is taken from the table without a DNA check. TRBV21-1 is noted as a pseudogene. The CDR3 contains 14 residues. CDR3 nucleotide sequence: TGTGCCAGCAGCCGGCGGGGCAGGACAGATACGCAGTATTTT. It encodes CASSRRGRTDTQYF.

The chain joins TRBV7-3 to TRBJ1-1; D may be TRBD1 (6 bases). The CDR3 runs to 15 residues. Germline values: CDR1 SGHTA, CDR2 FQGTGA. The V gene lost 5 bases and the J gene lost 4 bases, with 17 bases spanning the gap. CDR3 nucleotides: TGTGCCAGCAGCCCTCATGAGGGGGTTATCACTGAAGCTTTCTTT. Its protein is CASSPHEGVITEAFF.

The chain recombines TRBV5-6 with TRBJ2-1; 7 bases are shared with TRBD1. J lost 4 bases, V lost 3 bases, and 10 bases had no gene match. Germline V lookup: CDR1 SGHDT, CDR2 YYEEEE. This CDR3 comprises 16 residues. This CDR3 reads CASSSLTGTAYNEQFF. CDR3 bases: TGTGCCAGCAGCTCTCTGACCGGGACAGCATACAATGAGCAGTTCTTC.

The V and J genes are TRBV25-1 and TRBJ1-5, with D perhaps matching TRBD1 (5 bases). The CDR3 extends over 11 amino acids. The germline V gene has CDR1 MGHDK and CDR2 SYGVNS. The V end lost 7 bases, the J end lost 9 bases, and 10 bases lay between the germline ends. This CDR3 is CASTGGGPQHF. The CDR3 DNA reads TGTGCCAGCACTGGGGGGGGGCCCCAGCATTTT.

This chain uses TRBV19 with TRBJ2-1, with D possibly matching TRBD2 (6 bases). Trimming removed 4 bases at V and 4 bases at J, with 11 bases between. This CDR3 region has 14 residues. Germline V gene sequence: CDR1 LNHDA, CDR2 SQIVND (reference sequence). The CDR3 spells CASSTGTVYNEQFF. In DNA form, the CDR3 reads TGTGCCAGTAGTACCGGGACTGTATACAATGAGCAGTTCTTC.

The chain employs TRBV29-1 and TRBJ1-2, with 7 bases lining up with TRBD1. Trimming at V came to 3 bases and at J to 4 bases, leaving 8 bases not matched to a gene. The CDR3 is 14 amino acids. Per the germline V gene, CDR1 is SQVTM and CDR2 is ANQGSEA. CDR3 protein: CSVDFDRVFYGYTF. For the CDR3, the DNA is TGCAGCGTTGATTTCGACAGGGTGTTCTATGGCTACACCTTC. The variable domain in full, with the rest retrieved from reference TRBV29-1 and TRBJ1-2, is SAVISQKPSRDICQRGTSLTIQCQVDSQVTMMFWYRQQPGQSLTLIATANQGSEATYESGFVIDKFPISRPNLTFSTLTVSNMSPEDSSIYLCSVDFDRVFYGYTFGSGTRLTVV.

This clone has a single count. The V gene is TRBV27, the J gene TRBJ2-5, with D possibly being TRBD1 (6 bases). The CDR3 sequence is 13 residues long. Germline CDR1 and CDR2: MNHEY and SMNVEV (reference sequence). V was clipped by 3 bases and J by 1 base, with 6 bases between them. CDR3 coding DNA: TGTGCCAGCAGTTTGGACAGCCAAGAGACCCAGTACTTC. This codes for CASSLDSQETQYF.

This chain links TRBV9 with TRBJ2-5; D remains unclear. Trimming took off 2 bases at V and 2 bases at J, with 10 bases between the two ends. Germline loops: CDR1 SGDLS, CDR2 YYNGEE. CDR3 size: 14 residues. The CDR3 here is CASSVPDGQETQYF. Here the CDR3 DNA reads TGTGCCAGCAGCGTCCCGGACGGGCAAGAGACCCAGTACTTC.